This T cell receptor beta chain stems from a study of T cells in Graves' hyperthyroidism and ophthalmopathy. The CDR3 is made up of 14 amino acids. A word on this clonotype: A much larger clone differs from this one at a single base, so this may be a read error.

Amplification targeted TCR beta CDR3 regions from RNA transcripts. Carried out on the TCR CDR3, a first-round RT-PCR used the HTBI primer set. TCRdb re-analysed the multiplex PCR reads in MiXCR, keeping a single row per CDR3 protein. The data show approximately 600,000 distinct CDR3 sequences, roughly 15% seen once. This chain connects TRBV12-3 or TRBV12-4 to TRBJ2-7, with D perhaps TRBD2 (6 bases). The TCR originated in a woman aged 25 to 39 with Graves' hyperthyroidism. The material sequenced was blood. As DNA, the CDR3 is TGTGCCAGCAGCCCCGGAGGGGTAAGGTACGCGCAGTACTTC. This encodes CASSPGGVRYAQYF.